This TCR beta chain comes out of a study of T-cell reconstitution after alpha-beta-depleted transplantation in children. This sample's TCRbeta library carried unique molecular identifier barcodes. TCRdb re-called the PCR reads through MiXCR, storing one row per CDR3 protein. Of about 540,000 distinct CDR3 sequences in the sample, about 16% were seen once. The CDR3 consists of 11 residues. Trimming left V 2 bases short and J 11 bases short, with 10 bases between. CDR1 is MNHEY and CDR2 is SMNVEV in the germline V gene (reference sequence). This clonotype was sampled from a human donor who donated a stem cell graft to a child with acute lymphoblastic leukemia. The starting material was PBMCs from the stem cell graft donor, obtained from the stem cell graft. The chain uses TRBV27 and TRBJ2-7; D is unclear. CDR3 DNA: TGTGCCAGCAGTTTAGGGCACTTGGAGTACTTC. Translating it yields CASSLGHLEYF.